These T cell receptor beta chains were read from a single sample in a study of Ad26.COV2.S vaccination and SARS-CoV-2 variants. Measured with immunoSEQ multiplex PCR; TCRdb has only the in-frame clones, and not every one. The table lists fewer than 150,000 clones, 70% to 90% of them singletons. The sequencing used peripheral blood, collected after recovery from COVID-19. The receptors here all came from a human donor who had recovered from COVID-19. Both conserved end residues are part of each CDR3. Each record gives: V gene, CDR3 length, J gene, D gene, clone size, CDR3 protein, CDR3 DNA. D genes are given only for firm matches. The size entry is marked missing in some rows and otherwise reads once, few, many or a size class.

TRBV11-2,14,TRBJ1-1,TRBD1,NA,CASSLTGVRTEAFF,TGTGCCAGCAGCTTAACAGGGGTTAGGACTGAAGCTTTCTTT
TRBV6-5,15,TRBJ1-6,NA,NA,CASKGGAGVYSPLHF,TGTGCCAGCAAAGGTGGGGCAGGGGTATACTCACCCCTCCACTTT
TRBV30,12,TRBJ1-1,NA,NA,CAWNAGQGEAFF,TGTGCCTGGAATGCGGGACAAGGAGAAGCTTTCTTT
TRBV4-3,12,TRBJ1-2,TRBD1,NA,CASSPGTGGYTF,TGCGCCAGCAGCCCCGGGACAGGGGGCTACACCTTC
TRBV6-6,18,TRBJ1-2,TRBD1,NA,CASSQRDRTLLANYGYTF,TGTGCCAGCAGTCAAAGGGACAGAACACTCCTAGCTAACTATGGCTACACCTTC
TRBV19,15,TRBJ2-2,TRBD2,NA,CASRRTRGNTGELFF,TGTGCCAGTAGGCGGACTAGAGGTAACACCGGGGAGCTGTTTTTT
TRBV12-3/TRBV12-4,13,TRBJ1-5,NA,NA,CASSGQYNQPQHF,TGTGCCAGCAGCGGACAGTACAATCAGCCCCAGCATTTT
TRBV29-1,12,TRBJ1-1,NA,NA,CSANDQGNEAFF,TGCAGCGCCAACGACCAGGGAAATGAAGCTTTCTTT
TRBV7-2,16,TRBJ2-7,TRBD2,NA,CASSLGSSGIRYEQYF,TGTGCCAGCAGCTTAGGGAGTAGCGGGATCCGCTACGAGCAGTACTTC
TRBV9,15,TRBJ2-2,NA,NA,CASRADGENTGELFF,TGTGCCAGCAGAGCCGACGGGGAGAACACCGGGGAGCTGTTTTTT
TRBV9,14,TRBJ1-1,NA,NA,CASSAFGTNTEAFF,TGTGCCAGCAGCGCCTTCGGTACAAACACTGAAGCTTTCTTT
TRBV12-3/TRBV12-4,13,TRBJ2-7,NA,NA,CASSLARRDEQYF,TGTGCCAGCAGTTTAGCGCGAAGGGACGAGCAGTACTTC
TRBV28,15,TRBJ2-7,TRBD1,NA,CASSLPRGSSYEQYF,TGTGCCAGCAGTCTCCCCAGGGGGAGCTCCTACGAGCAGTACTTC
TRBV28,15,TRBJ1-1,NA,once,CASSLSALGDTEAFF,TGTGCCAGCAGTTTATCGGCCCTAGGGGACACTGAAGCTTTCTTT
TRBV20-1,14,TRBJ1-5,NA,NA,CSASETSRSQPQHF,TGCAGTGCTAGTGAAACATCTCGAAGTCAGCCCCAGCATTTT
TRBV5-1,14,TRBJ1-1,NA,NA,CASSLAGVGAEAFF,TGCGCCAGCAGCTTGGCCGGGGTGGGGGCTGAAGCTTTCTTT
TRBV14,13,TRBJ2-7,NA,NA,CASSHWGYDEQYF,TGTGCCAGCAGCCATTGGGGGTACGACGAGCAGTACTTC
TRBV29-1,11,TRBJ1-2,NA,NA,CSAAEGQGYTF,TGCAGCGCTGCTGAGGGGCAGGGCTACACCTTC
TRBV11-2,17,TRBJ2-3,NA,NA,CASSLTQGGTSTDTQYF,TGTGCCAGCAGCCTAACACAGGGGGGGACTAGCACAGATACGCAGTATTTT
TRBV5-1,12,TRBJ2-1,TRBD2,NA,CASPGGADEQFF,TGCGCCAGCCCCGGGGGGGCCGATGAGCAGTTCTTC
TRBV15,17,TRBJ2-5,NA,NA,CATSRPHGRVGQETQYF,TGTGCCACCAGCAGACCCCATGGGCGGGTTGGCCAAGAGACCCAGTACTTC
TRBV4-3,15,TRBJ2-7,TRBD2,once,CASSQVRAGEDEQYF,TGCGCCAGCAGCCAAGTGAGAGCGGGGGAAGACGAGCAGTACTTC
TRBV6-5,13,TRBJ2-1,NA,NA,CASRIGLHNEQFF,TGTGCCAGCAGAATAGGACTTCACAATGAGCAGTTCTTC
TRBV30,12,TRBJ1-1,NA,NA,CAWRWVNTEAFF,TGTGCCTGGCGCTGGGTAAACACTGAAGCTTTCTTT
TRBV28,15,TRBJ2-5,TRBD1,NA,CASSYPTGEVETQYF,TGTGCCAGCAGTTACCCGACAGGGGAGGTCGAGACCCAGTACTTC
TRBV19,17,TRBJ1-2,NA,NA,CASYEARTSDDSYGYTF,TGTGCCAGCTACGAAGCCCGGACGTCAGACGACAGCTATGGCTACACCTTC
TRBV6-5,16,TRBJ1-3,NA,NA,CASSYSDSLSGNTIYF,TGTGCCAGCAGTTACTCAGACTCCCTCTCTGGAAACACCATATATTTT